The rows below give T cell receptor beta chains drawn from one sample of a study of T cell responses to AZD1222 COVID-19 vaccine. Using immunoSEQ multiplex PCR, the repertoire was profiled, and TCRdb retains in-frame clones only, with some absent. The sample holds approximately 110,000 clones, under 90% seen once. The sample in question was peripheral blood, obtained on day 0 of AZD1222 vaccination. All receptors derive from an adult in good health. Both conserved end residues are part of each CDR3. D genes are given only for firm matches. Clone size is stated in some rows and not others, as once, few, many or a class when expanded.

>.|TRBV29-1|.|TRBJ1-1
TGCAGCGTTGGACAGGCCCTTGAAGCTTTCTTT
CSVGQALEAFF
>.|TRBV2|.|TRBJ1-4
TGTGCCAGCAGTGAAGCGCGGGTGGGGCAGGGCGGAGAAAAACTGTTTTTT
CASSEARVGQGGEKLFF
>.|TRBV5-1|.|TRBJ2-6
TGCGCCAGCAGCTTGGAGAGGGGCACCTCTGGGGCCAACGTCCTGACTTTC
CASSLERGTSGANVLTF
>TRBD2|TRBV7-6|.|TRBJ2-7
TGTGCCAGCAGCTTAAAGGGACTAGCGTATACCTACGAGCAGTACTTC
CASSLKGLAYTYEQYF
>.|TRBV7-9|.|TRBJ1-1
TGTGCCAGCAGCTCCAGGGAGGGACTTAATGAAGCTTTCTTT
CASSSREGLNEAFF
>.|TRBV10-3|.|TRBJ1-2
TGTGCCATCAATGGGGTTTATTCAGATGGCTACACCTTC
CAINGVYSDGYTF
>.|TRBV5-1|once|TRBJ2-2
TGCGCCAGCAGCTTGCGCTCCGGGACACTGGACACCGGGGAGCTGTTTTTT
CASSLRSGTLDTGELFF
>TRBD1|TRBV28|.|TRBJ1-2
TGTGCCAGCAGTCCCGACAGGGGCCGGAAAGGCTACACCTTC
CASSPDRGRKGYTF
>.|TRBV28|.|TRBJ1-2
TGTGCCAGCAGTTTGGCAAGTAACTATGGCTACACCTTC
CASSLASNYGYTF
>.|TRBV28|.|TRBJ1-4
TGTGCCAGCAGTTCCGGGTCAATTGAAAAACTGTTTTTT
CASSSGSIEKLFF
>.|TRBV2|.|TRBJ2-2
TGTGCCAGCAAAGAGGGGACCAACACCGGGGAGCTGTTTTTT
CASKEGTNTGELFF
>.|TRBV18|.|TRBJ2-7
TGTGCCAGCTCACCAGCGGGACCGCCCGCCTACGAGCAGTACTTC
CASSPAGPPAYEQYF
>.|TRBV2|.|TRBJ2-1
TGTGCCAGCAGTGAAGCGCGGACTACTTACAATGAGCAGTTCTTC
CASSEARTTYNEQFF
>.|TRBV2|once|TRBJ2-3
TGTGCCAGCAGTGAAGGTGGGGCTAAAGATACGCAGTATTTT
CASSEGGAKDTQYF
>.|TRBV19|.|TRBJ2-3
TGTGCCAGCAGGTTTTCTAAGGGAGATACGCAGTATTTT
CASRFSKGDTQYF
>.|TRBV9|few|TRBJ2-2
TGTGCCAGCAGCCCCCGGGGCGGTCAGAGTTGGTCCGGGGAGCTGTTTTTT
CASSPRGGQSWSGELFF
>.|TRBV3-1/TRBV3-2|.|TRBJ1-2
TGTGCCAGCAGCCAAGTCGGGATCACTACGCACTATGGCTACACCTTC
CASSQVGITTHYGYTF
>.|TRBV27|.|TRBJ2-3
TGTGCCAGCAGTCGGGAGCCTTTACCCACAGATACGCAGTATTTT
CASSREPLPTDTQYF
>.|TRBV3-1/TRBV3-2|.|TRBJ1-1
TGTGCCAGCAGCCAGGGACGACAGGCCGGGGTTCGTTTCTTT
CASSQGRQAGVRFF
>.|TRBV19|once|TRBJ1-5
TGTGCCAGTAGTAGGGATGCAGGGGACCAGCCCCAGCATTTT
CASSRDAGDQPQHF
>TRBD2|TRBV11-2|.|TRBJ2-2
TGTGCCAGCAGTTCGACTAGCGGGACGGCCGGGGAGCTGTTTTTT
CASSSTSGTAGELFF
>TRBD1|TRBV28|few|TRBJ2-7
TGTGCCAGCAGTTCGGGACAGGGGATCGAGCAGTACTTC
CASSSGQGIEQYF
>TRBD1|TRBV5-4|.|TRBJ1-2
TGTGCCAGCAGCATCGGATCCGGGACAGTCTATGGCTACACCTTC
CASSIGSGTVYGYTF
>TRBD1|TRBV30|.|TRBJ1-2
TGTGCCTGGACCCGACAGGGGGCGGGTGGCTACACCTTC
CAWTRQGAGGYTF
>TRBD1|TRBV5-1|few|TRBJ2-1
TGCGCCAGCAGCACGGACAGGGGGTTGGGTGAGCAGTTCTTC
CASSTDRGLGEQFF
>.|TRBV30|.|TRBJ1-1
TGTGCCTGGAGGGAGGGACTGAACACTGAAGCTTTCTTT
CAWREGLNTEAFF
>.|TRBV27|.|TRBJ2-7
TGTGCCAGCGGACATTGGATCTTCTACGAGCAGTACTTC
CASGHWIFYEQYF
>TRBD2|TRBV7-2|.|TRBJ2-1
TGTGCCAGCAGCTTAGTCTCGGGAGGGCCCTATGAGCAGTTCTTC
CASSLVSGGPYEQFF
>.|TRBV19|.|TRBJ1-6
TGTGCCAGTAGTATGTACCGGGTTTCACCCCTCCACTTT
CASSMYRVSPLHF
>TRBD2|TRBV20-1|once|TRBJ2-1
TGCAGCGCCGATTGGGGGGGTGAGCAGTTCTTC
CSADWGGEQFF
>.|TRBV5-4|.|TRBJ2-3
TGTGCCAGCACCCTGGGGGGGGCCCAGGGGATGACAGATACGCAGTATTTT
CASTLGGAQGMTDTQYF
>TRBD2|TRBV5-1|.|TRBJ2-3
TGCGCCAGCAGCTTGGGTATAGCGGGAGACACAGATACGCAGTATTTT
CASSLGIAGDTDTQYF
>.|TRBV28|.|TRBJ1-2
TGTGCCAGCAGTTTCGATCGTGGGTATGGCTACACCTTC
CASSFDRGYGYTF
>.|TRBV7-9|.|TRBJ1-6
TGTGCCAGCAGCTTTGGGGACTATAATTCACCCCTCCACTTT
CASSFGDYNSPLHF
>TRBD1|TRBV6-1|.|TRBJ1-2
TGTGCCAGCAGTGATACGGGACAGATTTATGGCTACACCTTC
CASSDTGQIYGYTF
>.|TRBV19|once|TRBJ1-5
TGTGCCACCTCCGCCGGGTCGGGCAATCAGCCCCAGCATTTT
CATSAGSGNQPQHF
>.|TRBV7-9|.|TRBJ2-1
TGTGCCAGCAGCCCTACGGGGGGCCGCAGCAATGAGCAGTTCTTC
CASSPTGGRSNEQFF
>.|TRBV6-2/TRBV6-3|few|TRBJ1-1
TGTGCCAGCAGTTATCTGCAGGGCTTGTACACTGAAGCTTTCTTT
CASSYLQGLYTEAFF
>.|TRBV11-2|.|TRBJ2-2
TGTGCCAGCAGCTCACTCAGGGGCACCGGGGAGCTGTTTTTT
CASSSLRGTGELFF
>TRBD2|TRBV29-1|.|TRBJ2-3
TGCAGCGTGGACCGGGGGAGCGGGGGGGCGACAGATACGCAGTATTTT
CSVDRGSGGATDTQYF
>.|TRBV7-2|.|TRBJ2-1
TGTGCCAGCAGCTCAGGGAGGTTGGGGTACAATGAGCAGTTCTTC
CASSSGRLGYNEQFF
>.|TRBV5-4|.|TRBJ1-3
TGTGCCAGCAGTCGGGACCGGTACTCTGGAAACACCATATATTTT
CASSRDRYSGNTIYF
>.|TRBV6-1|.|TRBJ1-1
TGTGCCAGCAGTGAAGGAGGGTTAATCGCTGAAGCTTTCTTT
CASSEGGLIAEAFF
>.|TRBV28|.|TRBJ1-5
TGTGCCAGCAGTTTAGATAGCAATCAGCCCCAGCATTTT
CASSLDSNQPQHF
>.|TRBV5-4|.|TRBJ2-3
TGTGCCAGCAGCTTGGCAGGGGTGAGGTGGACAGATACGCAGTATTTT
CASSLAGVRWTDTQYF
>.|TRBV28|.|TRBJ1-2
TGTGCCAGCAGTTTATATACGGGTGATGGCTACACCTTC
CASSLYTGDGYTF
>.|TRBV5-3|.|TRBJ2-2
TGTGCCACGCGAGGTGGACGACCTTCTGAGGAGCTGTTTTTT
CATRGGRPSEELFF
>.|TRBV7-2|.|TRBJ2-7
TGTGCCAGCAGCTCGCCCTCCGGGACGGACTACGAGCAGTACTTC
CASSSPSGTDYEQYF
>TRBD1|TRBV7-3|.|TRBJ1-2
TGTGCCAGCAGCTCACGACAGGGATTCACTAACTATGGCTACACCTTC
CASSSRQGFTNYGYTF
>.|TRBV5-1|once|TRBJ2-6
TGCGCCAGCAGCTTGGGAGGGTCCGGGGCCAACGTCCTGACTTTC
CASSLGGSGANVLTF
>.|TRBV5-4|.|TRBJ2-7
TGTGCCAGCAGCTTGTCGAACGAGCAGTACTTC
CASSLSNEQYF
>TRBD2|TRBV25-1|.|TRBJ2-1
TGTGCCAGCGGGAGCTTAGCGGGGGGCGGGTACAATGAGCAGTTCTTC
CASGSLAGGGYNEQFF
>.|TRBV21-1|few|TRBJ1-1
TGTGCCACTTGGGAGACAGCAAGAAACACTGAAGCTTTCTTT
CATWETARNTEAFF
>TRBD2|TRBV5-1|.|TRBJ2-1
TGCGCCAGTAGCGGGGGCTTGAGCTCCTACAATGAGCAGTTCTTC
CASSGGLSSYNEQFF